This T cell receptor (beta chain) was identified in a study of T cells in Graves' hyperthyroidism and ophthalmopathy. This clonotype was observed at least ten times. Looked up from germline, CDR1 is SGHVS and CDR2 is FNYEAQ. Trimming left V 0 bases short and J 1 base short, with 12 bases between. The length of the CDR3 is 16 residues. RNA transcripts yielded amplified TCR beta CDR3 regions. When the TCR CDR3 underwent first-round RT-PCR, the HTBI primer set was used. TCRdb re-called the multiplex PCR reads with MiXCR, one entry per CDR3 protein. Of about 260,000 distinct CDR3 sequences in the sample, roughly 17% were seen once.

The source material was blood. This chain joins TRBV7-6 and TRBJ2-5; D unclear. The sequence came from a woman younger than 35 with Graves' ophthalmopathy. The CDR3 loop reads CASSLAGSPVQETQYF. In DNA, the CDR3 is TGTGCCAGCAGCTTAGCCGGGTCTCCCGTCCAAGAGACCCAGTACTTC.